Listed below are T cell receptor beta chains from one sample, sequenced in a study of T cells in Graves' hyperthyroidism and ophthalmopathy. One entry per CDR3 protein results from TCRdb running MiXCR on the multiplex PCR reads. The table shows 730,000 or so distinct CDR3 sequences, with roughly a sixth occurring only once. Sequencing was performed on blood. Receptors originate from a woman in her 50s with Graves' hyperthyroidism that later progressed to Graves' ophthalmopathy. The CDR3 runs from the conserved cysteine through the conserved F or W. The D gene is left open where the match is weak. Clone size, where shown, is once, few, many, or a class for clones that have expanded.

17	TRBD1	NA	TRBJ1-1	TRBV5-1	TGCGCCAGCAGCTTGTCCGGGACAGGGGGCTTAACCACTGAAGCTTTCTTT	CASSLSGTGGLTTEAFF
16	NA	many	TRBJ2-2	TRBV11-2	TGTGCCAGCAGCTTAGTGGACAGTAAGATCACCGGGGAGCTGTTTTTT	CASSLVDSKITGELFF
15	NA	many	TRBJ1-3	TRBV3-1	TGTGCCAGCAGCCGCGTAGGGGCCTCTGGAAACACCATATATTTT	CASSRVGASGNTIYF
18	NA	many	TRBJ2-3	TRBV12-3/TRBV12-4	TGTGCCAGCAGTTTAGTGAGGGAAAGCATCGGCAGCACAGATACGCAGTATTTT	CASSLVRESIGSTDTQYF
16	TRBD1	few	TRBJ1-4	TRBV11-2	TGTGCCAGCAGCAGATCCGGGACAGGGGTTGGTGAAAAACTGTTTTTT	CASSRSGTGVGEKLFF
17	TRBD2	many	TRBJ2-1	TRBV7-9	TGTGCCAGCAGCGCGCGACTAGCGGGGGGTTATAACAATGAGCAGTTCTTC	CASSARLAGGYNNEQFF
14	NA	NA	TRBJ1-4	TRBV18	TGTGCCAGCTCACCACCGGGATTCAATGAAAAACTGTTTTTT	CASSPPGFNEKLFF
17	NA	few	TRBJ1-3	TRBV6-2/TRBV6-3	TGTGCCAGCAGTTACTCAACCCGGGGGGCGTTTGGAAACACCATATATTTT	CASSYSTRGAFGNTIYF
18	NA	few	TRBJ2-5	TRBV5-6	TGTGCCAGCATCTTGAGGCAGAGCGGAAGAATTGGGTCAGAGACCCAGTACTTC	CASILRQSGRIGSETQYF
15	NA	many	TRBJ1-5	TRBV27	TGTGCCAGCAGTTTAGGGCAGGGGACAAATCAGCCCCAGCATTTT	CASSLGQGTNQPQHF
13	NA	many	TRBJ2-2	TRBV2	TGTGCCAGCAGTAAACCTGGAACCGGGGAGCTGTTTTTT	CASSKPGTGELFF
13	TRBD1	many	TRBJ1-1	TRBV2	TGTGCCAGCCGCGGGACAGGGAGTACTGAAGCTTTCTTT	CASRGTGSTEAFF
13	NA	many	TRBJ2-7	TRBV4-1	TGCGCCAGCAGCCCCAGGGGTGTTCTCGAGCAGTACTTC	CASSPRGVLEQYF
14	NA	many	TRBJ1-1	TRBV18	TGTGCCAGCTCACCACCACACAGGAACACTGAAGCTTTCTTT	CASSPPHRNTEAFF
14	NA	NA	TRBJ1-6	TRBV5-1	TGCGCCAGCAGCGCCCGACAGGAGAATTCACCCCTCCACTTT	CASSARQENSPLHF
15	NA	few	TRBJ2-7	TRBV6-1	TGTGCCAGCAGTGAGCGGCAGGGTTATTCCTACGAGCAGTACTTC	CASSERQGYSYEQYF
16	NA	many	TRBJ1-2	TRBV27	TGTGCCAGCTTCGCATCGGGTCTTGGGGGACACTATGGCTACACCTTC	CASFASGLGGHYGYTF
15	NA	NA	TRBJ2-7	TRBV6-5	TGTGCCAGCAGTTACAGAGGGGGGATAAATTACGAGCAGTACTTC	CASSYRGGINYEQYF
16	NA	NA	TRBJ1-4	TRBV6-1	TGTGCCAGCAGTGAAGGGGCGGTGGACCTTAATGAAAAACTGTTTTTT	CASSEGAVDLNEKLFF
13	NA	NA	TRBJ1-2	TRBV6-1	TGTGCCAGCAGCTCTCAAGGGTACTATGGCTACACCTTC	CASSSQGYYGYTF
16	TRBD2	NA	TRBJ2-1	TRBV5-1	TGCGCCAGCAGCAGCGGGGGGCGGAGTGGCTACAATGAGCAGTTCTTC	CASSSGGRSGYNEQFF
17	TRBD1	NA	TRBJ1-6	TRBV20-1	TGCAGTGCCCCCCCGGGGACAGGGCTGACCTATAATTCACCCCTCCACTTT	CSAPPGTGLTYNSPLHF
16	TRBD1	few	TRBJ1-1	TRBV6-1	TGTGCCAGCAGTGACCGGGACAGGGGACCGAACACTGAAGCTTTCTTT	CASSDRDRGPNTEAFF
14	NA	few	TRBJ1-1	TRBV10-3	TGTGCCATCAGTCGACAGGAAACGAACACTGAAGCTTTCTTT	CAISRQETNTEAFF
15	TRBD2	few	TRBJ2-3	TRBV6-1	TGTGCCAGCAATACAGCGGGGGAGGGCACAGATACGCAGTATTTT	CASNTAGEGTDTQYF
16	TRBD1	many	TRBJ2-3	TRBV5-7	TGTGCCAGCAGCTTGGAAGGGGGCGAGAGCACAGATACGCAGTATTTT	CASSLEGGESTDTQYF
15	TRBD1	NA	TRBJ1-2	TRBV13	TGTGCCAGCAGCATCAGGACAGGGCTTATCTATGGCTACACCTTC	CASSIRTGLIYGYTF
14	NA	few	TRBJ1-6	TRBV5-6	TGTGCCAGCAGCTTTCTCAGGGACAATTCACCCCTCCACTTT	CASSFLRDNSPLHF
17	NA	NA	TRBJ1-4	TRBV7-4	TGTGCCAGCAGCCCCGTAATTCGAAAGGGGTTAGGTGAAAAACTGTTTTTT	CASSPVIRKGLGEKLFF
12	NA	few	TRBJ2-7	TRBV29-1	TGCAGCGCCGAGGGGCTAGGCTACGAGCAGTACTTC	CSAEGLGYEQYF
14	NA	NA	TRBJ1-1	TRBV6-1	TGTGCCAGCAGTGTATCCTCAGGGCACACTGAAGCTTTCTTT	CASSVSSGHTEAFF
12	NA	NA	TRBJ1-2	TRBV5-1	TGCGCCAGCAGCTGGGGGGACACGGACTACACCTTC	CASSWGDTDYTF
19	TRBD2	few	TRBJ2-2	TRBV15	TGTGCCACCAGCAGAGTAGGAGGACTAGCGAATCCTCGGGCCGGGGAGCTGTTTTTT	CATSRVGGLANPRAGELFF
18	TRBD1	once	TRBJ2-2	TRBV27	TGTGCCAGCAGTTTTACGTTGGGGACAGGGACGAACACCGGGGAGCTGTTTTTT	CASSFTLGTGTNTGELFF
15	TRBD2	many	TRBJ2-1	TRBV11-2	TGTGCCAGCAGCTTCCAGCGGGGGGTGTACAATGAGCAGTTCTTC	CASSFQRGVYNEQFF
12	NA	NA	TRBJ2-1	TRBV19	TGTGCCAGTACCATGGGCGACAATGAGCAGTTCTTC	CASTMGDNEQFF
15	TRBD2	NA	TRBJ2-1	TRBV19	TGTGCCAGTAGTATGGGAGCGGGGGTTTTCGATGAGCAGTTCTTC	CASSMGAGVFDEQFF
14	TRBD2	NA	TRBJ2-1	TRBV7-3	TGTGCCAGCAGCTGGGGCGGGGGGGCCAGTGAGCAGTTCTTC	CASSWGGGASEQFF
13	NA	many	TRBJ2-7	TRBV20-1	TGCAGTGCTAGAGATCAGGTTTTCTCCGAGCAGTACTTC	CSARDQVFSEQYF
15	TRBD1	many	TRBJ2-7	TRBV11-2	TGTGCCAGCGGACCCGGGACAGGGGACGTCTACGAGCAGTACTTC	CASGPGTGDVYEQYF
17	NA	once	TRBJ2-4	TRBV7-9	TGTGCCAGCAGCTTAGGGCTGGCCACCGAAGCCAAAAACATTCAGTACTTC	CASSLGLATEAKNIQYF
14	NA	NA	TRBJ2-7	TRBV12-3/TRBV12-4	TGTGCCAGCAGCCGACCGGACAGAATCTACGAGCAGTACTTC	CASSRPDRIYEQYF
12	NA	few	TRBJ2-7	TRBV3-1	TGTGCCAGCAGCCAGAGACTCCACGAGCAGTACTTC	CASSQRLHEQYF
13	NA	NA	TRBJ2-5	TRBV20-1	TGCAGCGGGGACGGAGGGTTTATGGAGACCCAGTACTTC	CSGDGGFMETQYF